The text below deals with one TCR beta chain. Its antigen is unidentified. The sample belongs to a study of CD4 T cells in relation to SARS-CoV-2 and coronaviruses. V trimming: 0 bases; J trimming: 4 bases; junction bases outside the gene matches: 11. The CDR3 is 17 amino acids. Germline CDR1 SGHRS, CDR2 YFSETQ. The repertoire was sequenced with immunoSEQ multiplex PCR; TCRdb's copy has only in-frame clones and lacks some. The sample consists of 20,000 to 25,000 clones, 74% of them appearing once. Unexposed donor CD4+ T cells date from about 2011-2019, before the COVID-19 pandemic. After ten to eleven days of culture, CD4+ T cells were isolated.

The V gene is TRBV5-1, the J gene TRBJ1-2; TRBD1 aligns across 8 bases. The sequenced sample consisted of CD4+ T cells from PBMCs, cultured in vitro. The TCR sequence derives from a human donor in good health. In DNA, the CDR3 is TGCGCCAGCAGCTTGGTCCGTGGGACAGGTTCTTTCTATGGCTACACCTTC. This codes for CASSLVRGTGSFYGYTF.